These 8 T cell receptor beta chains were sequenced from one sample in a study of radiation and T cells in renal cell carcinoma. Only in-frame clones appear in the TCRdb table, and some are missing; sequencing was by immunoSEQ multiplex PCR. The sample records more than 95,000 clones, roughly 80% being singletons. Regarding time point: baseline pretreatment blood. Treatment of the sample: 15 Gy SBRT to primary tumor, nephrectomy 4 weeks later. The source material was blood, sampled from a patient whose treatment included radiotherapy and nephrectomy. These receptors were obtained from a woman aged 55-75 years with renal cell carcinoma.

The chain employs TRBV20-1 and TRBJ2-7; D is uncertain. The germline gives CDR1 DFQATT, CDR2 SNEGSKA (reference sequence). Trimming took off 5 bases at V and 2 bases at J, with 7 bases between the two ends. The CDR3 is 11 amino acids. The CDR3 DNA is TGCAGTGCTGGAACAACCTACGAGCAGTACTTC. This gives the protein CSAGTTYEQYF.

This clone occurred once. This chain connects TRBV6-5 to TRBJ1-6; D gene uncertain. The V and J ends lost 3 bases and 0 bases respectively, with 6 bases between them. The CDR3 consists of 15 residues. Germline loops: CDR1 MNHEY, CDR2 SVGAGI. The CDR3 DNA sequence: TGTGCCAGCAGTTATAAGAGCTCCTATAATTCACCCCTCCACTTT. Translated, it gives CASSYKSSYNSPLHF.

The rearrangement links TRBV10-3 to TRBJ1-1; 7 bases map to TRBD1. Germline trimming cut 0 bases from V and 11 bases from J; bases unmatched to any gene: 6. Germline V CDR1 and CDR2: ENHRY, SYGVKD. The CDR3 is 13 amino acids. CDR3 sequence: CAISESATQGAFF. Here the CDR3 DNA reads TGTGCCATCAGTGAGTCCGCTACACAGGGGGCTTTCTTT.

The chain uses TRBV28 and TRBJ2-7; 14 bases line up with TRBD2. Germline CDR1 and CDR2: MDHEN and SYDVKM. The trim removed 1 base at V and 6 bases at J, leaving 5 bases unmatched. This CDR3 spans 16 amino acids. The CDR3 loop is CASSLFGLAGGGEQYF. The CDR3 nucleotides are TGTGCCAGCAGTTTATTCGGACTAGCGGGAGGTGGCGAGCAGTACTTC.

This clone was seen a few times. V and J are TRBV10-3 and TRBJ1-6; TRBD1 aligns across 8 bases. The CDR3 has 14 amino acids. Germline values: CDR1 ENHRY, CDR2 SYGVKD. The junction had 7 bases not matched to a gene; V was cut back by 7 bases and J by 8 bases. CDR3 bases: TGTGCCATCAAAATACAGGGGGGTGATTCACCCCTCCACTTT. Translating it yields CAIKIQGGDSPLHF.

This chain links TRBV7-2 with TRBJ2-7; D unresolved. Germline CDR1 reads SGHTA; CDR2 reads FQGNSA. Trimming pared 2 bases from V and 1 base from J, leaving 9 bases between. The CDR3 has 14 residues. Written as DNA, the CDR3 is TGTGCCAGCAGCTTATTACCAGAATCCTACGAGCAGTACTTC. As protein: CASSLLPESYEQYF. The full variable domain, completed using reference TRBV7-2 and TRBJ2-7, is GAGVSQSPSNKVTEKGKDVELRCDPISGHTALYWYRQSLGQGLEFLIYFQGNSAPDKSGLPSDRFSAERTGGSVSTLTIQRTQQEDSAVYLCASSLLPESYEQYFGPGTRLTVT.

This clone was detected only once. The rearrangement uses TRBV7-2 and TRBJ1-5, with 9 bases matching TRBD1. The junction had 11 bases not matched to a gene; V was cut back by 5 bases and J by 9 bases. CDR1 and CDR2 from the germline V gene are SGHTA and FQGNSA. The CDR3 has 15 amino acids. As DNA, the CDR3 is TGTGCCAGCAGCACCCAGACAGGGGGGTGGAGGCCCCAGCATTTT. Amino acid sequence: CASSTQTGGWRPQHF.

The V and J genes are TRBV2 and TRBJ1-5; tentatively, D is TRBD1 (5 bases). This CDR3 is built from 15 residues. The V and J ends lost 5 bases and 2 bases respectively, with 13 bases between them. Germline CDR1 reads SNHLY; CDR2 reads FYNNEI. The CDR3 DNA sequence: TGTGCCAGCAGTTTCAGGGACGGGGGCAATCAGCCCCAGCATTTT. Translated: CASSFRDGGNQPQHF.